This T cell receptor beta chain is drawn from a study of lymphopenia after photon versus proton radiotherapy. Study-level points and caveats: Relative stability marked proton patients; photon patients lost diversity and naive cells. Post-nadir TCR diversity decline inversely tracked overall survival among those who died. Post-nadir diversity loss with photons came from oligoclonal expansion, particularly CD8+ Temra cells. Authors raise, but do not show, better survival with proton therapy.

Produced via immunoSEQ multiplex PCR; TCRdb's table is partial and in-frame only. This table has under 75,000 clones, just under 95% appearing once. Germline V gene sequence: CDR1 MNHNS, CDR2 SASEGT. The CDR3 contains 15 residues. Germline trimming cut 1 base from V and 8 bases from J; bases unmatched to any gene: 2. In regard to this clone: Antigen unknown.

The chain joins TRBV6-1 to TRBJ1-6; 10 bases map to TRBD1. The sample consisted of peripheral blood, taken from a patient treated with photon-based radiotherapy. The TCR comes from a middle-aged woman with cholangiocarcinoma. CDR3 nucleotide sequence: TGTGCCAGCAGTGAAGAGACAGGGGGCTATTCACCCCTCCACTTT. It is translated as CASSEETGGYSPLHF.